The 30 T cell receptor beta chains below come from one sample, sequenced in a study of CD8 T cells in Susac syndrome (dated by TCRdb to about 2019). The library came from the immunoSEQ multiplex PCR assay. RNA was extracted using the RNeasy kit, and roughly 0.45 to 1 microgram was reverse transcribed with random hexamers. TCRdb handled the public reads itself, with Q25 trimming in fastp and clone calling in MiXCR, and kept productive beta chains. Identical CDR3 proteins give one entry, which carries the most common genes and DNA. The table for this sample lists roughly 200,000 distinct CDR3 sequences; approximately 94% of them were counted only once. In total, the top ten clones hold approximately 0.088% of the sample. Sequencing was done on a sample of CD4+ T cells from PBMCs. These TCRs come from a human donor with multiple sclerosis.

V and J are TRBV2 and TRBJ2-1; TRBD2 might be the D (7 bases). V was clipped by 6 bases and J by 9 bases, with 24 bases between them. The CDR3 covers 16 residues. The germline gives CDR1 SNHLY, CDR2 FYNNEI. The DNA of the CDR3 is TGTGCCAGCAGGGAAAATGGGGGGGCTTACAAACCTGAGCAGTTCTTC. Translation gives CASRENGGAYKPEQFF.

The gene calls are TRBV6-2 or TRBV6-3 and TRBJ2-7, with D uncertain. CDR1 is MNHEY, CDR2 SVGEGT, per germline. Between the trimmed V and J ends, which lost 2 bases and 3 bases, there was a span of 8 bases. This CDR3 spans 13 amino acids. CDR3 nucleotide sequence: TGTGCCAGCAGTTACGACATTTTCTACGAGCAGTACTTC. This codes for CASSYDIFYEQYF.

The rearrangement links TRBV5-1 to TRBJ2-5; 10 positions match TRBD2. V lost 0 bases and J lost 4; bases outside the gene matches: 6. The germline V gene encodes CDR1 SGHRS and CDR2 YFSETQ. The CDR3 contains 16 residues. CDR3 loop: CASSLAASGGGETQYF. CDR3 sequence (DNA): TGCGCCAGCAGCTTGGCGGCCAGCGGGGGGGGAGAGACCCAGTACTTC.

The chain couples TRBV20-1 to TRBJ2-1; 7 bases are shared with TRBD1. J gave up 6 bases and V 5 bases, and 4 bases lay outside the gene matches. Germline V gives CDR1 DFQATT, CDR2 SNEGSKA (reference sequence). There are 12 residues in the CDR3. DNA for the CDR3: TGCAGTGCTGGCAGACAGGGCAATGAGCAGTTCTTC. It specifies CSAGRQGNEQFF.

This clonotype was observed a handful of times. The V gene is TRBV30, the J gene TRBJ1-2; 8 nucleotides line up with TRBD1. The CDR3 is 13 residues long. Germline V gene lookup returns CDR1 GTSNPN and CDR2 SVGIG (reference sequence). Losses at the gene ends were 2 bases for V and 5 bases for J; bases not matched to a gene: 4. CDR3 sequence (DNA): TGTGCCTGGAGTCGGGACAGGCCTTATGGCTACACCTTC. As protein: CAWSRDRPYGYTF.

The chain employs TRBV29-1 and TRBJ2-7; D ambiguous. Germline loops: CDR1 SQVTM, CDR2 ANQGSEA. This CDR3 contains 13 residues. V was cut by 4 bases and J by 7 bases, with 17 bases left in between. The CDR3 spells CSVGHSGAWEQYF. CDR3 in DNA: TGCAGCGTTGGACATTCAGGAGCCTGGGAGCAGTACTTC.

V is TRBV3-1 and J is TRBJ2-1; D uncertain. This CDR3 is built from 11 residues. The germline V gene has CDR1 LGHDT and CDR2 YNNKEL (reference sequence). Trimming took 6 bases from V and 8 from J, leaving 8 bases between them. The CDR3 coding sequence is TGTGCCAGCAGGTCGTTGTATGAGCAGTTCTTC. Translating gives CASRSLYEQFF.

The V gene is TRBV3-1, the J gene TRBJ1-2; D call uncertain. Trimming removed 4 bases from V and 3 bases from J, with 9 bases in between. The CDR3 has 13 amino acids. The germline CDR1 and CDR2 sequences are LGHDT and YNNKEL (reference sequence). DNA of the CDR3: TGTGCCAGCAGCCTCGCCACGGACTATGGCTACACCTTC. Translating gives CASSLATDYGYTF. The whole variable domain, remainder taken from reference TRBV3-1 and TRBJ1-2, is DTAVSQTPKYLVTQMGNDKSIKCEQNLGHDTMYWYKQDSKKFLKIMFSYNNKELIINETVPNRFSPKSPDKAHLNLHINSLELGDSAVYFCASSLATDYGYTFGSGTRLTVV.

V usage is TRBV7-9 and J usage is TRBJ2-7, with D possibly called TRBD1 or TRBD2 (7 bases each). The CDR3 has 13 residues. Germline V CDR1 and CDR2: SEHNR, FQNEAQ (reference sequence). The germline V and J ends were trimmed by 5 bases and 6 bases, with 14 bases remaining between them. The CDR3 is CASSPRGRAEQYF. The DNA for the CDR3 is TGTGCCAGCAGCCCCAGGGGGAGGGCCGAGCAGTACTTC.

In this sample, this clonotype turned up a few times. The chain employs TRBV15 and TRBJ2-3; D is unresolved. V lost 1 base and J lost 2, with 7 bases in between. Germline CDR1 LNHNV, CDR2 YYDKDF (reference sequence). This CDR3 comprises 14 residues. The CDR3, as DNA: TGTGCCACCAGCAGAGTCTCGCCCACAGATACGCAGTATTTT. Translated: CATSRVSPTDTQYF.

The chain is built from TRBV27 and TRBJ1-5; D is unclear. The CDR3 is 13 residues long. V lost 6 bases to trimming and J lost 5 bases, with 11 bases between them. CDR1 is MNHEY and CDR2 is SMNVEV in the germline V gene (reference sequence). This chain's CDR3 is CASRHSWDQPQHF. CDR3 DNA: TGTGCCAGCAGACATAGTTGGGATCAGCCCCAGCATTTT.

This chain connects TRBV20-1 to TRBJ1-4; D is undetermined. Trimming cost V 4 bases and J 1 base, with 10 bases left between them. Germline V gene sequence: CDR1 DFQATT, CDR2 SNEGSKA (reference sequence). The CDR3 length is 14 residues. The chain's CDR3 is CSATGGETNEKLFF. CDR3 DNA: TGCAGTGCTACCGGCGGGGAAACTAATGAAAAACTGTTTTTT.

The chain is built from TRBV9 and TRBJ1-1; no clear D. The V gene's germline CDR1 is SGDLS and CDR2 YYNGEE. The V and J ends lost 4 bases and 0 bases respectively, with 16 bases between them. This CDR3 contains 16 residues. DNA of the CDR3: TGTGCCAGCAGCCCCCGATTGGGTCAGATGAACACTGAAGCTTTCTTT. Translating it yields CASSPRLGQMNTEAFF.

The chain uses TRBV30 and TRBJ2-2, with D uncertain. There are 14 residues in the CDR3. With 5 bases removed from V and 0 bases from J, the gap between germline ends came to 10 bases. Germline V gives CDR1 GTSNPN, CDR2 SVGIG (reference sequence). The CDR3 loop is CAWSGRANTGELFF. In DNA form, the CDR3 reads TGTGCCTGGTCCGGACGAGCGAACACCGGGGAGCTGTTTTTT.

The CDR3 DNA is TGTGCCAGCAGCTCAGGGGAGGATTATCAGCCCCAGCATTTT. Translating gives CASSSGEDYQPQHF. The genes are TRBV7-2 and TRBJ1-5; tentatively, D is TRBD1 (6 bases). The CDR3 length is 14 residues. The germline CDR1 and CDR2 sequences are SGHTA and FQGNSA. V lost 4 bases and J 5 bases, leaving 12 bases between the germline ends.

The chain is built from TRBV20-1 and TRBJ1-5, with TRBD1 as a possible D gene (5 bases). V lost 4 bases to trimming and J lost 3 bases, with 13 bases between them. This CDR3 contains 14 residues. CDR1 and CDR2 (germline): DFQATT, SNEGSKA (reference sequence). CDR3 in DNA: TGCAGTGCTACCGCCAGGGAATTCAATCAGCCCCAGCATTTT. This sequence encodes CSATAREFNQPQHF.

The V call is TRBV3-1, the J call TRBJ2-5; D might be TRBD1 (6 bases). Germline-derived CDR1 and CDR2 are LGHDT and YNNKEL (reference sequence). With 1 base removed from V and 5 bases from J, the gap between germline ends came to 14 bases. There are 15 residues in the CDR3. The CDR3 nucleotides read TGTGCCAGCAGCCAAGTGGACAGCAGCAGGGAGACCCAGTACTTC. Translating it yields CASSQVDSSRETQYF.

The rearrangement uses TRBV7-6 and TRBJ2-1; D possibly matches TRBD1 or TRBD2 (5 bases each). CDR3 size: 16 residues. V was trimmed by 0 bases and J by 5 bases, leaving 14 bases between them. Germline V CDR1 and CDR2: SGHVS, FNYEAQ. The CDR3, as DNA: TGTGCCAGCAGCTTAGCCCGTTGGGGGAATGACAATGAGCAGTTCTTC. Amino acid sequence: CASSLARWGNDNEQFF.

V and J are TRBV20-1 and TRBJ2-4; D is possibly TRBD1 or TRBD2 (6 bases each). The CDR3 covers 13 residues. V shed 7 bases and J shed 1 base, with 11 bases lying between them. The germline CDR1 and CDR2 sequences are DFQATT and SNEGSKA (reference sequence). CDR3 nucleotide sequence: TGCAGTGTCCCGGGGGCGGCCAAAAACATTCAGTACTTC. Translated: CSVPGAAKNIQYF.

This rearrangement joins TRBV30 to TRBJ1-5, with a tentative D call TRBD1 (6 bases). The CDR3 sequence is 14 residues long. V was cut by 3 bases and J by 3 bases, with 12 bases left in between. Germline CDR1 and CDR2: GTSNPN and SVGIG (reference sequence). CDR3: CAWSPGQFNQPQHF. CDR3 bases: TGTGCCTGGAGCCCTGGACAGTTCAATCAGCCCCAGCATTTT.

The chain joins TRBV4-2 to TRBJ2-7; D perhaps matches TRBD1 (6 bases). V was pared by 4 bases and J by 0 bases, with 13 bases between. CDR3 length: 15 amino acids. Germline loops: CDR1 LGHNA, CDR2 YNFKEQ. Here the CDR3 DNA reads TGTGCCAGCAGCCGAGACAGGCCGAGCTCCTACGAGCAGTACTTC. It yields the protein CASSRDRPSSYEQYF.

This chain connects TRBV18 to TRBJ1-5, with D tentatively TRBD1 (5 bases). Trimming removed 3 bases from V and 5 bases from J, with 8 bases in between. The CDR3 totals 13 residues. CDR1 is KGHSH, CDR2 LQKENI, per germline. The CDR3, as DNA: TGTGCCAGCTCACCTGACAGTTATCAGCCCCAGCATTTT. It specifies CASSPDSYQPQHF. Filled out from reference TRBV18 and TRBJ1-5, the complete variable domain reads NAGVMQNPRHLVRRRGQEARLRCSPMKGHSHVYWYRQLPEEGLKFMVYLQKENIIDESGMPKERFSAEFPKEGPSILRIQQVVRGDSAAYFCASSPDSYQPQHFGDGTRLSIL.

The chain combines TRBV3-1 with TRBJ1-5; TRBD1 is a possible D gene (6 bases). The CDR3 extends over 14 amino acids. Germline V gene data show CDR1 as LGHDT and CDR2 as YNNKEL (reference sequence). The germline V and J ends were trimmed by 1 base and 7 bases, with 11 bases remaining between them. As DNA, the CDR3 is TGTGCCAGCAGCCAAGCGTCAGGGGAACAGCCCCAGCATTTT. Its translation: CASSQASGEQPQHF.

The J gene is TRBJ1-1, the V gene TRBV5-1; a weak D match, TRBD1 (5 bases). The CDR3 totals 13 residues. Germline V CDR1 and CDR2: SGHRS, YFSETQ. V gave up 6 bases and J gave up 3 bases, with 12 bases separating them. This chain's CDR3 is CASKYRSDTEAFF. CDR3 nucleotide sequence: TGCGCCAGCAAATACAGGAGTGACACTGAAGCTTTCTTT.

The V and J genes are TRBV4-3 and TRBJ1-6; tentative D call: TRBD1 (6 bases). CDR3 length: 19 residues. Germline V lookup: CDR1 LGHNA, CDR2 YSLEER. Trimming pared 0 bases from V and 4 bases from J, leaving 19 bases between. CDR3 DNA sequence: TGCGCCAGCAGCCAAGATCCGCCGCAAACAGGGTTTTATAATTCACCCCTCCACTTT. It encodes CASSQDPPQTGFYNSPLHF.

This clonotype was counted only a few times. The chain combines TRBV6-1 with TRBJ1-2, with D hard to call. The CDR3 is 13 amino acids. The V gene's germline CDR1 is MNHNS and CDR2 SASEGT. V was shortened by 1 base and J by 2 bases, with 5 bases between the two germline ends. The CDR3, as DNA: TGTGCCAGCAGTGAAGGGCCGAACTATGGCTACACCTTC. It encodes CASSEGPNYGYTF.

The chain recombines TRBV29-1 with TRBJ2-7; possible D gene TRBD2, 6 bases. CDR3 length: 12 residues. V lost 8 bases and J 7 bases, leaving 18 bases between the germline ends. Germline V gene sequence: CDR1 SQVTM, CDR2 ANQGSEA. The CDR3 DNA is TGCAGCCCTCGGGACTGCCCTATGGAGCAGTACTTC. This encodes CSPRDCPMEQYF.

The chain combines TRBV20-1 with TRBJ2-3; D uncertain. Germline V CDR1 and CDR2: DFQATT, SNEGSKA (reference sequence). With 2 bases removed from V and 0 bases from J, the gap between germline ends came to 12 bases. The CDR3 is made up of 15 amino acids. CDR3 bases: TGCAGTGCTAGAAAGATGAAAGCTAGCACAGATACGCAGTATTTT. It codes for CSARKMKASTDTQYF.

This clonotype showed up just once. This sequence joins TRBV7-9 and TRBJ2-7; D is uncertain. Trimming removed 3 bases at V and 7 bases at J, with 13 bases between. CDR1 is SEHNR, CDR2 FQNEAQ, per germline (reference sequence). The CDR3 length is 13 residues. CDR3 nucleotides: TGTGCCAGCAGCTTCTCTGGGCCGGAGGAGCAGTACTTC. It yields the protein CASSFSGPEEQYF. The entire variable domain, with the rest obtained from reference TRBV7-9 and TRBJ2-7, is as follows: DTGVSQNPRHKITKRGQNVTFRCDPISEHNRLYWYRQTLGQGPEFLTYFQNEAQLEKSRLLSDRFSAERPKGSFSTLEIQRTEQGDSAMYLCASSFSGPEEQYFGPGTRLTVT.

V gene TRBV19 combines with J gene TRBJ1-5; D might be TRBD1 (5 bases). This CDR3 has 15 amino acids. CDR1 is LNHDA and CDR2 is SQIVND in the germline V gene (reference sequence). The V and J ends lost 3 bases and 1 base respectively, with 10 bases between them. CDR3 nucleotides: TGTGCCAGTAGTATTGGGGGGTTCAGCAATCAGCCCCAGCATTTT. It codes for CASSIGGFSNQPQHF.